This TCR beta chain was sequenced during a study of blood T cells in healthy people across ages. Primers used in a second PCR of about 6 to 11 cycles were a sample-barcoded 5' primer and a J-beta primer mix. All cDNA molecules were each tagged by a template-switch adaptor with 12 random nucleotides. One entry per CDR3 protein results from TCRdb running MiXCR on the 5' RACE reads. The table records roughly 680,000 distinct CDR3 sequences, around half of them present only once. Trimming pared 0 bases from V and 3 bases from J, leaving 9 bases between. CDR1 is DFQATT and CDR2 is SNEGSKA in the germline V gene (reference sequence). The CDR3 totals 13 residues. This clonotype was recorded once. The target antigen is unknown. The donors, healthy Caucasians from Russia, were aged roughly 6 to 90. Study-wide findings and caveats: Naive and antigen-experienced cells were not separated, limiting conclusive comparison. There were more naive CD4+ cells and higher diversity in long-lived donors than in aged donors.

This receptor was obtained from a woman aged 55-70 years in good health. The rearrangement uses TRBV20-1 and TRBJ2-7; D ambiguous. Sequenced material: blood. The CDR3 DNA sequence: TGCAGTGCTAGAGAAATAGTTGGCTACGAGCAGTACTTC. Amino acid sequence: CSAREIVGYEQYF.